This TCR beta chain was obtained from a study of neurological immune-mediated disorders. TCRdb analysed the 5' RACE reads with MiXCR anew, one entry per CDR3 protein. The sample shows about 50,000 distinct CDR3 sequences, 4.5% to 7% of them seen only once. The junction had 4 bases not matched to a gene; V was cut back by 9 bases and J by 4 bases. The CDR3 consists of 14 residues. This clonotype was observed many times. This chain uses TRBV12-3 or TRBV12-4 with TRBJ2-2; the match to TRBD2 covers 11 bases. The clonotype comes from a woman aged 18-35 years with multiple sclerosis. Sequencing was carried out using CD4+ T cells from blood. The CDR3 DNA follows: TGTGCCAGTAGCGGGAGGGTCGGCACCGGGGAGCTGTTTTTT. The encoded protein is CASSGRVGTGELFF.